Shown below are 26 T cell receptor beta chains from a single sample sequenced in a study of CXCR3-negative and CXCR3-positive naive CD8 T cells. Through 5' RACE with UMI labels, the TRB cDNA libraries were prepared. TCRdb re-called the 5' RACE reads and gives one entry per CDR3 protein, without DNA. The sample has 45,000 to 70,000 distinct CDR3 sequences. Sequencing was done on a sample of memory CD8+ T cells from blood. The receptors were gathered from a human donor in good health. Some clones in this sample may be carry-over from other donors' samples.

V is TRBV29-1 and J is TRBJ1-1. CDR3 length: 12 residues. The germline CDR1 and CDR2 sequences are SQVTM and ANQGSEA. The CDR3 loop reads CSVLEANTEAFF. Using reference TRBV29-1 and TRBJ1-1 for the parts outside the CDR3, the full variable domain is SAVISQKPSRDICQRGTSLTIQCQVDSQVTMMFWYRQQPGQSLTLIATANQGSEATYESGFVIDKFPISRPNLTFSTLTVSNMSPEDSSIYLCSVLEANTEAFFGQGTRLTVV.

The J gene is TRBJ2-7, the V gene TRBV29-1; TCRdb indicates TRBD1, and absent DNA this call remains unverified. Germline CDR1 and CDR2: SQVTM and ANQGSEA. The CDR3 is 12 residues long. CDR3 amino acids: CSAYGTLGEQYF.

V usage is TRBV4-1 and J usage is TRBJ2-7; TCRdb selects TRBD1, and the lack of DNA leaves this call unchecked. The CDR3 length is 13 residues. Germline loops: CDR1 MGHRA, CDR2 YSYEKL. The CDR3 is CASSQDGGYEQYF.

The chain employs TRBV11-2 and TRBJ2-1; TCRdb gives TRBD2 as the D gene, but with no DNA this cannot be confirmed. Germline V gene data show CDR1 as SGHAT and CDR2 as FQNNGV. This CDR3 contains 16 residues. CDR3 amino acids: CASSPMPGLADNEQFF.

The gene calls are TRBV7-2 and TRBJ2-3. Germline CDR1 and CDR2: SGHTA and FQGNSA. The CDR3 extends over 12 amino acids. CDR3 residues: CASSLVGDTQYF. The full variable domain, in which reference TRBV7-2 and TRBJ2-3 provide the parts outside the CDR3, is GAGVSQSPSNKVTEKGKDVELRCDPISGHTALYWYRQSLGQGLEFLIYFQGNSAPDKSGLPSDRFSAERTGGSVSTLTIQRTQQEDSAVYLCASSLVGDTQYFGPGTRLTVL.

The chain links TRBV4-1 to TRBJ2-3; TCRdb's D call, TRBD2, is unchecked because there is no DNA. The CDR3 has 17 residues. Germline loops: CDR1 MGHRA, CDR2 YSYEKL. This CDR3 reads CASSQDQVAGGTDTQYF.

The chain combines TRBV29-1 with TRBJ2-2. This CDR3 is 14 amino acids long. Per the germline V gene, CDR1 is SQVTM and CDR2 is ANQGSEA. This chain's CDR3 is CSVVGGARTAELFF.

This rearrangement joins TRBV6-5 to TRBJ2-2; TCRdb calls TRBD1, which cannot be checked without DNA. CDR1 and CDR2 (germline): MNHEY, SVGAGI. This CDR3 comprises 14 residues. The CDR3 loop reads CASSITQGSGELFF.

CDR3 sequence: CASSLDIDSYEQYF. This rearrangement joins TRBV5-5 to TRBJ2-7. The CDR3 is 14 amino acids. Germline V gene sequence: CDR1 SGHKS, CDR2 YYEKEE (reference sequence). The variable domain in full, completed from reference TRBV5-5 and TRBJ2-7, reads DAGVTQSPTHLIKTRGQQVTLRCSPISGHKSVSWYQQVLGQGPQFIFQYYEKEERGRGNFPDRFSARQFPNYSSELNVNALLLGDSALYLCASSLDIDSYEQYFGPGTRLTVT.

V is TRBV12-3 or TRBV12-4 and J is TRBJ2-1; TCRdb calls TRBD1, which cannot be checked without DNA. The length of the CDR3 is 14 residues. CDR3 sequence reads: CASSRAGGYNEQFF.

The CDR3: CASSPGPWVAFF. V gene TRBV6-2 or TRBV6-3 combines with J gene TRBJ1-1; without DNA, the TCRdb call of TRBD1 cannot be checked. This CDR3 is built from 12 residues. Per germline, CDR1 MNHEY and CDR2 SVGEGT.

This clonotype is classed as large (0.1 to 1%) by frequency. The gene calls are TRBV4-3 and TRBJ2-7; the D call of TRBD1 rests on TCRdb alone, since no DNA is present to check it. The CDR3 length is 14 residues. Germline CDR1 and CDR2: LGHNA and YSLEER. CDR3 in amino acids: CASSQERGGYEQYF.

The gene calls are TRBV5-1 and TRBJ2-1; TCRdb's D call of TRBD1 is untestable without DNA. CDR3 size: 13 residues. CDR1 is SGHRS, CDR2 YFSETQ, per germline. The CDR3 spells CASSLAPRDEQFF.

The chain recombines TRBV7-6 with TRBJ2-7; TCRdb outputs TRBD2, but without DNA this stays unchecked. Germline-derived CDR1 and CDR2 are SGHVS and FNYEAQ. CDR3 length equals 15 residues. This CDR3 reads CASSSQSTRGDEQYF.

The rearrangement joins TRBV7-6 to TRBJ2-7; TCRdb's D call of TRBD1 is untestable without DNA. Germline-derived CDR1 and CDR2 are SGHVS and FNYEAQ. This CDR3 region has 12 residues. The CDR3 is CASSVFRGEQYF.

The chain couples TRBV29-1 to TRBJ1-2; TCRdb's D gene call, TRBD1, goes unchecked for lack of DNA. The germline V gene has CDR1 SQVTM and CDR2 ANQGSEA. The CDR3 runs to 13 residues. The CDR3 sequence: CSVDPTRGPDYTF.

J is TRBJ2-7 and V is TRBV29-1; TCRdb gives TRBD1 as the D gene, but with no DNA this cannot be confirmed. CDR3 length: 13 amino acids. Germline CDR1 and CDR2: SQVTM and ANQGSEA. CDR3 amino acids: CSVIIRDPYEQYF.

Frequency places this clonotype as hyperexpanded. V is TRBV29-1 and J is TRBJ1-1. CDR3 length: 11 residues. Germline lookup yields CDR1 SQVTM and CDR2 ANQGSEA. CDR3 sequence: CSVEGGTEAFF.

This chain links TRBV7-8 with TRBJ2-1; the D call from TCRdb, TRBD1, cannot be confirmed without DNA. The germline V gene has CDR1 SGHVS and CDR2 FQNEAQ. This CDR3 spans 12 amino acids. The CDR3 loop reads CASSFPGDEQFF.

The chain is built from TRBV29-1 and TRBJ1-2; TCRdb proposes TRBD1, but this gene call is untestable without DNA. The germline V gene has CDR1 SQVTM and CDR2 ANQGSEA. CDR3 length equals 11 residues. CDR3 sequence reads: CSVETGSGYTF.

This sequence joins TRBV20-1 and TRBJ2-1. Germline CDR1 is DFQATT and CDR2 is SNEGSKA (reference sequence). The CDR3 is made up of 14 amino acids. CDR3 protein: CSARDPYSYNEQFF.

This chain uses TRBV15 with TRBJ1-5; without DNA, the TCRdb call of TRBD1 cannot be checked. This CDR3 has 13 amino acids. The germline V gene encodes CDR1 LNHNV and CDR2 YYDKDF (reference sequence). CDR3 in amino acids: CATSGRDRFPQHF.

The chain recombines TRBV7-9 with TRBJ2-7; TCRdb designates TRBD1, a call that cannot be tested without DNA. This CDR3 is built from 15 residues. The germline gives CDR1 SEHNR, CDR2 FQNEAQ (reference sequence). CDR3 region: CASSLDRTGSYEQYF.

This sequence joins TRBV12-3 or TRBV12-4 and TRBJ1-2; TCRdb proposes TRBD1, but this gene call is untestable without DNA. The CDR3 runs 14 residues. The CDR3 loop reads CASSFAGGNDGYTF.

The chain combines TRBV7-9 with TRBJ2-3. The CDR3 has 12 residues. Germline V gene data show CDR1 as SEHNR and CDR2 as FQNEAQ (reference sequence). CDR3: CASSLFLDTQYF.

The chain is built from TRBV7-6 and TRBJ2-1; the TCRdb call, TRBD2, lacks DNA for checking. The germline CDR1 and CDR2 sequences are SGHVS and FNYEAQ. There are 14 residues in the CDR3. The CDR3: CASSRGLANNEQFF.